Reported below is one T cell receptor (beta chain). The data stem from a study of blood T cell repertoires in COVID-19. Overall study: Sources were T cells, B-cell-depleted T cells, or PBMCs; the material itself was cDNA or gDNA.

Here immunoSEQ multiplex PCR was the method, and the copy in TCRdb shows in-frame clones only, minus some. The sample consists of 300,000 to 400,000 clones, around 85% of them appearing once. Enrollees, about 18 to 89 years old, lived in about two dozen US areas. Exposed volunteers were people who met a COVID-19 case within 2 weeks before study entry. The sequence derives from a woman in her 30s who had been exposed to COVID-19. Sequences were obtained from PBMCs or T cells enriched from blood (not recorded which).

Here the CDR3 DNA reads TGCGCCAGCAGTCGAGGGGGAGGCTACACCTTC. This encodes CASSRGGGYTF. The chain employs TRBV4-1 and TRBJ1-2, with a weak D call TRBD1 (6 bases). The germline CDR1 and CDR2 sequences are MGHRA and YSYEKL. With 6 bases removed from V and 8 bases from J, the gap between germline ends came to 10 bases. The CDR3 extends over 11 amino acids.